This TCR beta chain was documented in a study of T cell changes during pregnancy in multiple sclerosis. The data were produced by immunoSEQ multiplex PCR, yet TCRdb's version contains in-frame clones alone and is incomplete. The sample comprises tens of thousands of clones, roughly 93% of which are singletons, and about 4% rests with the top ten. This CDR3 has 16 residues. The V end was cut by 5 bases, the J end by 2 bases, with 17 bases between. Germline V gene lookup returns CDR1 SEHNR and CDR2 FQNEAQ (reference sequence). The sequence was obtained from a female donor with multiple sclerosis, enrolled in a pregnancy study. The chain couples TRBV7-9 to TRBJ2-3; perhaps TRBD1 as D (6 bases). The input for sequencing was CD8+ T cells from peripheral blood mononuclear cells, taken in the second trimester of pregnancy. CDR3: CASSVTDSQITDTQYF. CDR3 DNA: TGTGCCAGCAGCGTTACGGACAGTCAGATCACAGATACGCAGTATTTT.